This T cell receptor (beta chain) was recorded in a study of shared clonotypes between healthy human individuals. For this clone: Its antigen is unknown.

Per the germline V gene, CDR1 is MNHEY and CDR2 is SVGAGI. This CDR3 has 13 residues. Trimming shortened V by 8 bases and J by 0 bases, and 9 bases separated the two germline ends. TCRdb's table, derived via immunoSEQ multiplex PCR, lists solely in-frame clones and lacks some. The sample has about 980,000 clones, over 60% seen once; the top ten hold approximately 1.5%. Regarding the study as a whole: Some clonotypes were shared by all four sorted-subset donors, while others were not shared. The non-shared ones had lower generation probabilities than the shared ones. What limited the represented genetic and exposure-history diversity was the small number of donors.

Input material: memory CD4+ T cells sorted from blood. Subset: CD45RA-negative fraction. This receptor was obtained from a man between 18 and 35 years old in good health. The J gene is TRBJ2-3, the V gene TRBV6-5; a possible D gene is TRBD2 (6 bases). The CDR3 protein is CASRGTSTDTQYF. The DNA for the CDR3 is TGTGCCAGCCGCGGGACTAGCACAGATACGCAGTATTTT.